This TCR beta chain comes out of a study of siplizumab effects on memory and regulatory T cells. The assay was immunoSEQ multiplex PCR, and TCRdb's table has in-frame clones only and misses some. This table has over 100,000 clones, approximately 90% appearing once. The sequenced material came from CD4+ T cells sorted from blood. This receptor was identified in a human donor in good health.

The CDR3 DNA follows: TGCAGCGCCCAGACTAGCGGGTCTTCCGGGGAGCTGTTTTTT. Translating it yields CSAQTSGSSGELFF. V usage is TRBV29-1 and J usage is TRBJ2-2, with 10 bases identical to TRBD2. The CDR3 runs 14 residues. The ends lost 7 bases at V and 6 bases at J; junction bases unmatched: 8. CDR1 and CDR2 (germline): SQVTM, ANQGSEA.